This T cell receptor beta chain was retrieved from a study of blood T cell repertoires in COVID-19. Study-level information: Specimens from acute and convalescent COVID-19 originated in the United States, Italy and Spain.

In the original analysis: Reference gene primers were amplified, and this amplification served to estimate nucleated cell counts. Some clones are missing from TCRdb's copy, which holds only in-frame ones; the method was immunoSEQ multiplex PCR. V, J and clone size were drawn from that table, and D and trimming were deduced from the DNA. The table has 300,000 to 500,000 clones, 70% to 90% seen once; the top ten hold around 0.97%. Germline V gene sequence: CDR1 GTSNPN, CDR2 SVGIG (reference sequence). V lost 0 bases and J lost 4, with 15 bases in between. The CDR3 length is 15 residues. This clone came up once. Each participant's cohort was designated according to participant-reported clinical history.

This chain joins TRBV30 and TRBJ2-5; D is possibly TRBD2 (5 bases). This sequence originates from a woman in her twenties or thirties with acute COVID-19. The sequenced sample consisted of PBMCs or T cells enriched from blood (not recorded which). The CDR3, as DNA: TGTGCCTGGAGTGTACAAGGACTCGGAGTAGAGACCCAGTACTTC. Protein product: CAWSVQGLGVETQYF.